The 6 T cell receptor beta chains presented below share a single source sample, sequenced in a study of shared clonotypes between healthy human individuals. Only in-frame clones appear in the TCRdb table, and some are missing; sequencing was by immunoSEQ multiplex PCR. The sample yields 530,000 or so clones, 60% to 80% seen once. The sample comprised PBMCs. The receptors originated from a middle-aged woman in good health. Some clones in this sample may be carry-over from other donors' samples.

This clone was seen only a few times. V is TRBV19 and J is TRBJ2-7, with 9 positions matching TRBD1. Unmatched junction bases numbered 3, after V lost 4 bases and J lost 2 bases. Germline V gene data show CDR1 as LNHDA and CDR2 as SQIVND (reference sequence). The CDR3 spans 14 residues. CDR3 in amino acids: CASSNTGGTYEQYF. The CDR3 nucleotides read TGTGCCAGTAGTAATACAGGGGGCACCTACGAGCAGTACTTC.

The chain carries TRBV7-9 and TRBJ2-1; 15 bases line up with TRBD2. Germline-derived CDR1 and CDR2 are SEHNR and FQNEAQ (reference sequence). The trim removed 5 bases at V and 0 bases at J, leaving 8 bases unmatched. The CDR3 consists of 19 residues. The CDR3 sequence: CASSPLGLAGGPSYNEQFF. Here the CDR3 DNA reads TGTGCCAGCAGCCCCCTTGGACTAGCGGGAGGGCCCTCCTACAATGAGCAGTTCTTC.

A remark on this clone: The germline gene is not matched at one end of the junction; a read error may be the cause. The V call is TRBV7-7, the J call TRBJ2-7, with D possibly TRBD1 on 5 matching bases. CDR1 SSHAT and CDR2 FNYEAQ come from the germline V gene (reference sequence). The CDR3 runs to 14 residues. CDR3 DNA sequence: TGTGCTAGCAGCTTGGGCAGGGACTCCTACGAGCAGTACTTC. It is translated as CASSLGRDSYEQYF.

V gene TRBV29-1 combines with J gene TRBJ2-7; possibly TRBD1 for D (5 bases). Germline loops: CDR1 SQVTM, CDR2 ANQGSEA. The CDR3 runs 11 residues. The germline V and J ends were trimmed by 4 bases and 2 bases, with 6 bases remaining between them. The DNA for the CDR3 is TGCAGCGTTGCGACAGCCTACGAGCAGTACTTC. Its translation: CSVATAYEQYF.

The rearrangement links TRBV5-1 to TRBJ2-7; D is unclear. CDR3 size: 12 residues. The V and J ends lost 4 bases and 4 bases respectively, with 9 bases between them. Germline loops: CDR1 SGHRS, CDR2 YFSETQ. CDR3 region: CASSVDGYEQYF. The CDR3 DNA reads as TGCGCCAGCAGCGTGGACGGGTACGAGCAGTACTTC. Combining the CDR3 with reference TRBV5-1 and TRBJ2-7 gives the whole variable domain KAGVTQTPRYLIKTRGQQVTLSCSPISGHRSVSWYQQTPGQGLQFLFEYFSETQRNKGNFPGRFSGRQFSNSRSEMNVSTLELGDSALYLCASSVDGYEQYFGPGTRLTVT.

V and J are TRBV6-4 and TRBJ2-1; no clear D. Germline V lookup: CDR1 MRHNA, CDR2 SNTAGT. CDR3 size: 13 residues. Trimming took 3 bases from V and 4 from J, leaving 7 bases between them. This CDR3 is CASSEGQYNEQFF. In DNA, the CDR3 is TGTGCCAGCAGTGAGGGCCAGTACAATGAGCAGTTCTTC.